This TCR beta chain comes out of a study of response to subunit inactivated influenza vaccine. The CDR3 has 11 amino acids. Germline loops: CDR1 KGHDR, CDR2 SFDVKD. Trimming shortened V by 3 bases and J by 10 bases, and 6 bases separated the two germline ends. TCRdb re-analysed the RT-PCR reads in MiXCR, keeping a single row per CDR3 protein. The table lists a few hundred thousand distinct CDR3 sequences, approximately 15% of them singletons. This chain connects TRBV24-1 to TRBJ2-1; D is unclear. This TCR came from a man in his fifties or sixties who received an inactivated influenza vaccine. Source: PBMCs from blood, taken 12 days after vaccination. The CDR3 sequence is CATSDMGEQFF. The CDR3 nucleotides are TGTGCCACCAGTGATATGGGGGAGCAGTTCTTC.